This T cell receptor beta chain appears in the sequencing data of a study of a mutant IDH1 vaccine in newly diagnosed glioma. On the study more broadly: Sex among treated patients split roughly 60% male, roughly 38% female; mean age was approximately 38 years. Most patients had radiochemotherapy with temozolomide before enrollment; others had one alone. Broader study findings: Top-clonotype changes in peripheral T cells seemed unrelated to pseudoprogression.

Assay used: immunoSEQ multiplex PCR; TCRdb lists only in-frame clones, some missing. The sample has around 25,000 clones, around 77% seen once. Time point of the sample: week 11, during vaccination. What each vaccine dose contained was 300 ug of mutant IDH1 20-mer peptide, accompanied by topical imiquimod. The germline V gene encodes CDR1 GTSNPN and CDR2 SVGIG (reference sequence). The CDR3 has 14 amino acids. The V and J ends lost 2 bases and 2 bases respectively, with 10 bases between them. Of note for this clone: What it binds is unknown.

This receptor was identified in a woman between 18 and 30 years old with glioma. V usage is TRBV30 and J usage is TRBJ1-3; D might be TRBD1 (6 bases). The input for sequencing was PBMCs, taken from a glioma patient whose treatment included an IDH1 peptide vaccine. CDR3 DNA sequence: TGTGCCTGGAGTCCCCAGGGGACTGGAAACACCATATATTTT. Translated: CAWSPQGTGNTIYF.